These 13 T cell receptor beta chains were sequenced from one sample in a study of cytomegalovirus exposure and HLA in healthy donors. Both 60 Vbeta primers and 13 Jbeta primers went into the PCR. The data were produced by immunoSEQ multiplex PCR, yet TCRdb's version contains in-frame clones alone and is incomplete. Of hundreds of thousands of clones listed, around 65% are singletons. Sequenced material: PBMCs. All receptors derive from a female donor in good health and CMV-seronegative.

This chain joins TRBV19 and TRBJ2-7, with TRBD1 matching 7 bases. This CDR3 is built from 15 residues. Trimming cost V 1 base and J 4 bases; bases outside gene matches: 7. Germline CDR1 is LNHDA and CDR2 is SQIVND (reference sequence). CDR3 loop: CASSIGRQGLYEQYF. In nucleotides, the CDR3 is TGTGCCAGTAGTATAGGAAGACAGGGCCTGTACGAGCAGTACTTC.

This clone was recorded only once. The gene calls are TRBV7-9 and TRBJ1-2; D gene ambiguous. Deletions cut 5 bases from V and 8 bases from J, with 15 bases between. This CDR3 contains 13 residues. Germline CDR1 and CDR2: SEHNR and FQNEAQ (reference sequence). CDR3 loop: CASSPGGGTGYTF. The DNA for the CDR3 is TGTGCCAGCAGCCCGGGAGGAGGCACAGGCTACACCTTC. The full variable domain, completed using reference TRBV7-9 and TRBJ1-2, is DTGVSQNPRHKITKRGQNVTFRCDPISEHNRLYWYRQTLGQGPEFLTYFQNEAQLEKSRLLSDRFSAERPKGSFSTLEIQRTEQGDSAMYLCASSPGGGTGYTFGSGTRLTVV.

J is TRBJ1-1 and V is TRBV6-1; TRBD1 might be the D (6 bases). V was cut by 7 bases and J by 3 bases, with 15 bases left in between. The CDR3 is 14 amino acids. Germline assignment: CDR1 MNHNS and CDR2 SASEGT. The CDR3 spells CASTQGNRDTEAFF. CDR3 DNA sequence: TGTGCCAGCACCCAGGGGAATAGAGACACTGAAGCTTTCTTT.

This clone was seen a single time. The chain joins TRBV27 to TRBJ2-5, with TRBD1 matching over 11 bases. This CDR3 region has 15 residues. Germline V CDR1 and CDR2: MNHEY, SMNVEV (reference sequence). Unmatched junction bases numbered 6, after V lost 5 bases and J lost 4 bases. CDR3 DNA sequence: TGTGCCAGCAGTGCATCGGACAGGGGGCTAGAGACCCAGTACTTC. Its protein is CASSASDRGLETQYF.

The chain joins TRBV13 to TRBJ2-1, with 11 nucleotides matching TRBD2. CDR1 PRHDT and CDR2 FYEKMQ come from the germline V gene (reference sequence). The CDR3 extends over 18 amino acids. Trimming cost V 1 base and J 1 base; bases outside gene matches: 6. CDR3 sequence: CASSLDLAGGLSYNEQFF. In DNA form, the CDR3 reads TGTGCCAGCAGCTTAGACCTAGCGGGAGGCTTGTCCTACAATGAGCAGTTCTTC. Full variable domain (missing parts from reference TRBV13 and TRBJ2-1): AAGVIQSPRHLIKEKRETATLKCYPIPRHDTVYWYQQGPGQDPQFLISFYEKMQSDKGSIPDRFSAQQFSDYHSELNMSSLELGDSALYFCASSLDLAGGLSYNEQFFGPGTRLTVL.

This clone has a handful of counts. This specimen includes other DNA sequences encoding the same CDR3. The rearrangement links TRBV7-9 to TRBJ2-7; D is undetermined. Trimming pared 5 bases from V and 3 bases from J, leaving 5 bases between. Per the germline V gene, CDR1 is SEHNR and CDR2 is FQNEAQ (reference sequence). CDR3 length equals 11 residues. CDR3 loop: CASSLYYEQYF. In DNA, the CDR3 is TGTGCCAGCAGCCTATACTACGAGCAGTACTTC.

The V gene is TRBV19, the J gene TRBJ2-1; tentative D call: TRBD2 (6 bases). This CDR3 has 15 amino acids. Trimming left V 1 base short and J 3 bases short, with 10 bases between. Germline loops: CDR1 LNHDA, CDR2 SQIVND (reference sequence). The CDR3 loop is CASSIGGSGYNEQFF. The CDR3 DNA reads TGTGCCAGTAGTATAGGGGGTAGCGGCTACAATGAGCAGTTCTTC.

This clone was seen a handful of times. The chain has TRBV19 and TRBJ1-1; unclear D gene. V lost 6 bases and J 1 base, leaving 9 bases between the germline ends. The CDR3 covers 13 residues. Germline V lookup: CDR1 LNHDA, CDR2 SQIVND (reference sequence). The CDR3 spells CASSPLPNTEAFF. CDR3 DNA: TGTGCCAGTAGCCCACTACCGAACACTGAAGCTTTCTTT.

In DNA form, the CDR3 reads TGTGCCAGCGAGGGACAGGGAGAAGGCTACACCTTC. This encodes CASEGQGEGYTF. The rearrangement joins TRBV2 to TRBJ1-2, with TRBD1 identical over 9 bases. V shed 8 bases, J shed 8 bases, and the junction held 6 bases outside the gene matches. The CDR3 is 12 residues long. CDR1 and CDR2 from the germline V gene are SNHLY and FYNNEI.

This clone was observed a handful of times. The chain recombines TRBV5-4 with TRBJ2-7, with TRBD2 identical over 12 bases. Germline CDR1 is SGHNT and CDR2 is YYREEE (reference sequence). Trimming cost V 1 base and J 6 bases; bases outside gene matches: 5. The CDR3 is 15 amino acids. CDR3 in amino acids: CASSLQTSGSGEQYF. DNA of the CDR3: TGTGCCAGCAGCTTGCAGACTAGCGGGAGCGGCGAGCAGTACTTC.

V is TRBV4-1 and J is TRBJ2-1; the match to TRBD1 covers 10 bases. Per germline, CDR1 MGHRA and CDR2 YSYEKL. The CDR3 has 19 residues. V trimming: 5 bases; J trimming: 0 bases; junction bases outside the gene matches: 13. The CDR3 loop is CASSTRGQGLLYSYNEQFF. For the CDR3, the DNA is TGCGCCAGCAGCACAAGGGGACAGGGGTTACTATACTCCTACAATGAGCAGTTCTTC.

This clone showed up just once. The CDR3 region has the DNA TGCGCCAGCAGTGAAACTAGCGGGAGACTGAATGAGCAGTTCTTC. Translating gives CASSETSGRLNEQFF. The gene calls are TRBV23-1 and TRBJ2-1; 11 bases map to TRBD2. Being an ORF, TRBV23-1 has a function that is uncertain. V lost 5 bases, J lost 7 bases, and 7 bases stayed unmatched. The CDR3 is made up of 15 amino acids.

The V and J genes are TRBV7-6 and TRBJ2-3, with D unresolved. Germline V gives CDR1 SGHVS, CDR2 FNYEAQ. CDR3 size: 12 residues. Trimming pared 4 bases from V and 5 bases from J, leaving 7 bases between. The CDR3 region is CASSSRGDTQYF. The DNA for the CDR3 is TGTGCCAGCAGCTCTAGAGGAGATACGCAGTATTTT.